The clone carrying this T cell receptor beta chain was counted only a few times. Its antigen is undetermined. The treatment: roughly 10-day PBMC culture with coronavirus spike peptide pools or control peptides (ViraFEST assay). The V gene's germline CDR1 is SGHTA and CDR2 FQGNSA. Between the trimmed V and J ends, which lost 1 base and 4 bases, there was a span of 10 bases. This CDR3 has 14 residues. These data come from a study of vaccination and CD4 T cells after COVID-19. In the study overall: SARS-CoV-2, HCoV-NL63, HCoV-OC43 and HCoV-229E supplied the overlapping spike peptides used to stimulate cells. Whole-study results and caveats: SARS-CoV-2-reactive clonotypes showed a nonsignificant median rise from 21 to 38.

An Oncomine TCR Beta short-read assay was used to sequence the DNA from cultured CD4+ T cells. TCRdb re-derived calls from the PCR reads in MiXCR, one entry per CDR3 protein. The repertoire holds 20,000 to 25,000 distinct CDR3 sequences, with roughly 33% as singletons. What was sequenced was cultured CD4+ T cells from blood. This rearrangement joins TRBV7-2 to TRBJ1-2; D remains ambiguous. This TCR came from a human donor with COVID-19. CDR3 protein: CASSLVADTYGYTF. CDR3 in DNA: TGTGCCAGCAGCTTAGTAGCGGATACCTATGGCTACACCTTC.